This T cell receptor (beta chain) was profiled in a study of brain T cells in children with intractable seizures. CDR3 length equals 16 residues. V was clipped by 4 bases and J by 7 bases, with 22 bases between them. Per germline, CDR1 MDHEN and CDR2 SYDVKM. This clone was seen a handful of times. Some clones are missing from TCRdb's copy, which holds only in-frame ones; the method was immunoSEQ multiplex PCR. Altogether 80,000 or so clones are present, around 93% being singletons, with the ten largest covering about 1.4%. The chain is built from TRBV28 and TRBJ1-1; D gene ambiguous. This clonotype was sampled from a boy younger than two with tuberous sclerosis and intractable seizures. The sequencing here drew on peripheral blood, taken at surgery. CDR3 nucleotide sequence: TGTGCCAGCAGTTCCCTCGCGGGAGGCCCTAACCATGAAGCTTTCTTT. As protein: CASSSLAGGPNHEAFF.